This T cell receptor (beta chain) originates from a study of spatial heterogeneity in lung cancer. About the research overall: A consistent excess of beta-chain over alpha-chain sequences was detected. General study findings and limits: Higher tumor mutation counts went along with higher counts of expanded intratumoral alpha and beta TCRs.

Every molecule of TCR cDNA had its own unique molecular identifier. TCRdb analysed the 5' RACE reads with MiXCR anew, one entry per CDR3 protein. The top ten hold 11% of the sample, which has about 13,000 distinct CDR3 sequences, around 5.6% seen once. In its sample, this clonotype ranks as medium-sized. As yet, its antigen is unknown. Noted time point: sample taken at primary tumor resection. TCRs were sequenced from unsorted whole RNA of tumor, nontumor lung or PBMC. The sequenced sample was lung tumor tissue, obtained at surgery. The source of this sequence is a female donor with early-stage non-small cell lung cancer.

This CDR3 is CATSRDATSGGETQYF. CDR3 DNA sequence: TGTGCCACCAGCAGAGATGCTACTAGCGGCGGAGAGACCCAGTACTTC. The chain combines TRBV15 with TRBJ2-5, with 8 bases matching TRBD2. The V and J ends lost 0 bases and 4 bases, in that order; junction bases with no gene match: 7. The length of the CDR3 is 16 residues. Germline V gene data show CDR1 as LNHNV and CDR2 as YYDKDF (reference sequence).